This is a list of T cell receptor beta chains from one sample in a study of T cells in Graves' hyperthyroidism and ophthalmopathy. TCRdb redid the calling of the multiplex PCR reads with MiXCR, one entry per CDR3 protein. The sample carries some 770,000 distinct CDR3 sequences, about a sixth recorded once. Material: blood. The receptors here all came from a man aged 18-30 years with Graves' hyperthyroidism. CDR3s include the opening cysteine and the closing phenylalanine or tryptophan. The D gene is left open where the match is weak. Not every row has a clone size; where given, it reads once, few, many or a size class.

CDR3,DNA,V,size,D,J,length
CASTNSGRSDTQYF,TGTGCCAGTACTAATAGCGGGAGGTCAGATACGCAGTATTTT,TRBV19,NA,TRBD2,TRBJ2-3,14
CASSLDSRGGGYTF,TGTGCCAGCAGTTTAGACTCCAGGGGAGGTGGCTACACCTTC,TRBV12-3/TRBV12-4,many,NA,TRBJ1-2,14
CASSYPKDTQYF,TGTGCCAGCAGTTACCCCAAAGATACGCAGTATTTT,TRBV6-6,many,NA,TRBJ2-3,12
CASSYSTGRGYEQYF,TGTGCCAGCAGTTACTCGACAGGGAGAGGCTACGAGCAGTACTTC,TRBV6-2/TRBV6-3,many,TRBD1,TRBJ2-7,15
CASSEWVPAKNIQYF,TGTGCCAGCAGTGAATGGGTTCCGGCCAAAAACATTCAGTACTTC,TRBV2,NA,NA,TRBJ2-4,15
CASSYRDREETQYF,TGTGCCAGCAGCTACCGGGACAGGGAAGAGACCCAGTACTTC,TRBV9,few,TRBD1,TRBJ2-5,14
CASGQTSGRLGGELFF,TGTGCCAGCGGCCAAACTAGCGGGAGGTTAGGCGGGGAGCTGTTTTTT,TRBV5-4,NA,TRBD2,TRBJ2-2,16
CSARFLGGGSYNEQFF,TGCAGTGCTAGATTCTTGGGGGGGGGCTCCTACAATGAGCAGTTCTTC,TRBV20-1,many,TRBD2,TRBJ2-1,16
CASSWASLSGNTIYF,TGTGCCAGCAGCTGGGCATCACTCTCTGGAAACACCATATATTTT,TRBV7-9,NA,NA,TRBJ1-3,15
CSAPRTGTRETQYF,TGCAGTGCTCCGCGGACGGGTACGAGAGAGACCCAGTACTTC,TRBV20-1,NA,NA,TRBJ2-5,14